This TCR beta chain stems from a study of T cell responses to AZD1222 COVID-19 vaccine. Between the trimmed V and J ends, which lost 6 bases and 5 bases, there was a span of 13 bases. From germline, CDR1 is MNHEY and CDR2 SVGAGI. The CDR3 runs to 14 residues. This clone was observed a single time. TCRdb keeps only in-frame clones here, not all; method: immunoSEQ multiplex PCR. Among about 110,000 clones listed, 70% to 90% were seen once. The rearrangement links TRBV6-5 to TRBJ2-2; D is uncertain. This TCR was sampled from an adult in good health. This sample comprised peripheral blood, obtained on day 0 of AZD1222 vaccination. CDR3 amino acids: CASSPGDWTGELFF. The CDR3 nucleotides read TGTGCCAGCAGCCCAGGCGACTGGACCGGGGAGCTGTTTTTT.